This T cell receptor (beta chain) was recorded in a study of shared clonotypes between healthy human individuals. Turning to this clone: Antigen unknown.

The data were produced by immunoSEQ multiplex PCR, yet TCRdb's version contains in-frame clones alone and is incomplete. The sample lists roughly 2,500,000 clones; 93% were seen once. The germline gives CDR1 MDHEN, CDR2 SYDVKM. With V trimmed by 4 bases and J by 5 bases, 15 bases remained unmatched. This CDR3 comprises 20 residues. Broader study findings: Sharing across a handful of donors was seen in 4% to 6.5% of naive CD4 clonotypes. On the whole, naive subsets had larger estimated richness than memory subsets had. Researchers sampled blood only, noting tissue repertoires likely differ.

This chain uses TRBV28 with TRBJ2-1; 15 bases agree with TRBD2. This TCR was sampled from a man aged 18 to 30 in good health. Some clones in this sample may be carry-over from other donors' samples. The sequencing sample was made of naive CD4+ T cells from PBMCs. Documented subset: CD45RA+ positively selected. CDR3 nucleotides: TGTGCCAGCAGTTCCGAAGTTTGGTTTGGGACTAGCGGGAGGAACAATGAGCAGTTCTTC. Protein: CASSSEVWFGTSGRNNEQFF.